The 25 T cell receptor beta chains in this list originate from one sample, sequenced in a study of blood T cell repertoires in COVID-19 (dated by TCRdb to the early 2020s). Libraries came from the immunoSEQ multiplex PCR assay. TCRdb provides this immuneACCESS table in a form limited to in-frame rearrangements. Some clones are lacking; in checked studies, under half of them reflect an unresolved V gene, and why the rest are absent is not known. The sample contains about 120,000 clones, about 70% of them found a single time. The ten largest clones add up to over 4.5% of the sample. Sequencing was done on a sample of peripheral blood. These receptors were taken from a man aged 55-75 years with acute or convalescent COVID-19.

Remarks on this clone: The junction and the germline gene differ at one end; a read error may be behind it. J is TRBJ1-1 and V is TRBV5-6; no clear D gene. Looked up from germline, CDR1 is SGHDT and CDR2 is YYEEEE. The CDR3 loop spans 13 amino acids. CDR3 nucleotide sequence: TGTGCCAGCACAGAGAGACTGAACGCTGAAGCTTTCTTT. Translation: CASTERLNAEAFF.

This chain joins TRBV1 and TRBJ2-1; TRBD2, the table's D call, lacks a check against the DNA. TRBV1 is described as a pseudogene. The CDR3 covers 20 residues. The CDR3 protein is CTSSQESTSGRTGGGNEQFF. The CDR3 nucleotides are TGCACCAGCAGCCAAGAATCGACTAGCGGGAGAACTGGGGGCGGCAATGAGCAGTTCTTC.

The chain uses TRBV30 and TRBJ2-1; tentative D call: TRBD2 (5 bases). The V gene lost 2 bases and the J gene lost 3 bases, with 14 bases spanning the gap. The germline V gene encodes CDR1 GTSNPN and CDR2 SVGIG (reference sequence). This CDR3 spans 15 amino acids. The CDR3 reads CAWSPQRSNYNEQFF. For the CDR3, the DNA is TGTGCCTGGAGTCCACAGCGGTCTAACTACAATGAGCAGTTCTTC.

The V gene is TRBV27, the J gene TRBJ1-2; unclear D gene. Trimming took 0 bases from V and 2 from J, leaving 7 bases between them. Germline CDR1 reads MNHEY; CDR2 reads SMNVEV (reference sequence). The CDR3 runs to 14 residues. The CDR3 DNA sequence: TGTGCCAGCAGTTTATCTGCAGTGAACTATGGCTACACCTTC. Amino acid sequence: CASSLSAVNYGYTF.

The chain carries TRBV9 and TRBJ2-3; 14 bases are a match to TRBD2. CDR1 is SGDLS and CDR2 is YYNGEE in the germline V gene. This CDR3 region has 18 residues. J gave up 7 bases and V 1 base, and 11 bases lay outside the gene matches. CDR3 sequence reads: CASSVSATSGGARNTQYF. The CDR3 bases are TGTGCCAGCAGCGTATCCGCGACTAGCGGGGGGGCAAGGAATACGCAGTATTTT. Filled out from reference TRBV9 and TRBJ2-3, the complete variable domain reads DSGVTQTPKHLITATGQRVTLRCSPRSGDLSVYWYQQSLDQGLQFLIQYYNGEERAKGNILERFSAQQFPDLHSELNLSSLELGDSALYFCASSVSATSGGARNTQYFGPGTRLTVL.

The chain couples TRBV4-1 to TRBJ1-4, with D unresolved. There are 16 residues in the CDR3. The V end lost 1 base, the J end lost 2 bases, and 11 bases lay between the germline ends. CDR1 and CDR2 from the germline V gene are MGHRA and YSYEKL. CDR3 in amino acids: CASSQGQAYTNEKLFF. CDR3 coding DNA: TGCGCCAGCAGCCAAGGGCAGGCTTACACTAATGAAAAACTGTTTTTT.

This clone was counted between two and nine times. This chain links TRBV18 with TRBJ1-1; tentatively, D is TRBD1 (5 bases). Germline V gene lookup returns CDR1 KGHSH and CDR2 LQKENI. V lost 6 bases to trimming and J lost 5 bases, with 19 bases between them. This CDR3 is 15 amino acids long. The CDR3 nucleotides are TGTGCCAGCTCGCCGCCTATTAGCAGGACAACTGAAGCTTTCTTT. Its protein is CASSPPISRTTEAFF.

The chain combines TRBV27 with TRBJ1-6; 7 positions agree with TRBD1. The germline CDR1 and CDR2 sequences are MNHEY and SMNVEV (reference sequence). The ends lost 6 bases at V and 7 bases at J; junction bases unmatched: 6. The CDR3 covers 14 residues. The CDR3 loop reads CASRADRVNSPLHF. The CDR3 bases are TGTGCCAGCAGAGCCGACAGGGTCAATTCACCCCTCCACTTT.

This chain connects TRBV9 to TRBJ2-7; TRBD1 matches 7 bases. Unmatched junction bases numbered 2, after V lost 0 bases and J lost 5 bases. Germline CDR1 reads SGDLS; CDR2 reads YYNGEE. The CDR3 is 13 amino acids. The CDR3, as DNA: TGTGCCAGCAGCGTAGGGGACAGTGACGAGCAGTACTTC. It is translated as CASSVGDSDEQYF. The full variable domain, with the rest looked up from reference TRBV9 and TRBJ2-7, is DSGVTQTPKHLITATGQRVTLRCSPRSGDLSVYWYQQSLDQGLQFLIQYYNGEERAKGNILERFSAQQFPDLHSELNLSSLELGDSALYFCASSVGDSDEQYFGPGTRLTVT.

The chain couples TRBV5-1 to TRBJ2-1; 10 bases fit TRBD1. Germline V gene data show CDR1 as SGHRS and CDR2 as YFSETQ. V shed 4 bases, J shed 9 bases, and the junction held 10 bases outside the gene matches. This CDR3 has 15 residues. The CDR3 loop is CASSPVPGQGSEQFF. The CDR3 coding sequence is TGCGCCAGCAGCCCGGTCCCGGGACAGGGGAGTGAGCAGTTCTTC.

J is TRBJ1-1 and V is TRBV12-3 or TRBV12-4, with D maybe TRBD1 (6 bases). The germline V and J ends were trimmed by 3 bases and 5 bases, with 10 bases remaining between them. The CDR3 totals 13 residues. CDR3 residues: CASSFTGKTEAFF. CDR3 in DNA: TGTGCCAGCAGTTTTACAGGGAAAACTGAAGCTTTCTTT.

The rearrangement joins TRBV11-3 to TRBJ2-1, with 9 bases fitting TRBD1. The CDR3 runs 15 residues. Unmatched junction bases numbered 7, after V lost 2 bases and J lost 8 bases. Germline-derived CDR1 and CDR2 are SGHNT and YENEEA. CDR3 bases: TGTGCCAGCAGCTTACAGGGACAGGGTAAATATGAGCAGTTCTTC. Its protein is CASSLQGQGKYEQFF.

This chain connects TRBV6-5 to TRBJ1-3, with 8 bases matching TRBD1. V was clipped by 9 bases and J by 2 bases; unmatched bases: 6. Per germline, CDR1 MNHEY and CDR2 SVGAGI. The length of the CDR3 is 14 residues. The CDR3 DNA is TGTGCCAGTGAGGGGGGACAGGCTGGAAACACCATATATTTT. It translates to CASEGGQAGNTIYF.

The V call is TRBV29-1, the J call TRBJ2-5; D gene unclear. CDR3 length: 13 residues. Germline CDR1 is SQVTM and CDR2 is ANQGSEA. Deletions cut 7 bases from V and 0 bases from J, with 12 bases between. The CDR3 DNA reads as TGCAGCGCCTTCCCTGGAGACCAAGAGACCCAGTACTTC. Encoded protein: CSAFPGDQETQYF.

This clone showed up just a few times. The chain couples TRBV11-2 to TRBJ1-2; possible D gene TRBD1, 6 bases. The germline gives CDR1 SGHAT, CDR2 FQNNGV. The V end lost 5 bases, the J end lost 4 bases, and 11 bases lay between the germline ends. This CDR3 has 13 amino acids. The CDR3 DNA reads as TGTGCCAGCAGCCCGACAGGAATCTATGGCTACACCTTC. Amino acids: CASSPTGIYGYTF.

There are a few counts of this clone. The rearrangement joins TRBV11-3 to TRBJ2-7; TRBD1 aligns across 8 bases. CDR1 and CDR2 from the germline V gene are SGHNT and YENEEA. The V segment lost 5 bases and the J segment 0 bases; nucleotides outside the gene matches: 6. There are 15 residues in the CDR3. For the CDR3, the DNA is TGTGCCAGCAGCAAACGGACAGGGAGCTCCTACGAGCAGTACTTC. Translated: CASSKRTGSSYEQYF.

This chain connects TRBV30 to TRBJ2-2; D remains ambiguous. This CDR3 has 15 amino acids. With 6 bases removed from V and 2 bases from J, the gap between germline ends came to 16 bases. CDR1 and CDR2 from the germline V gene are GTSNPN and SVGIG (reference sequence). In DNA form, the CDR3 reads TGTGCCTGCCACCTGTTGGCTCGAAACACCGGGGAGCTGTTTTTT. The encoded protein is CACHLLARNTGELFF.

V gene TRBV7-2 combines with J gene TRBJ2-2; D unresolved. V was cut by 5 bases and J by 1 base, with 8 bases left in between. The CDR3 is 14 residues long. Germline V lookup: CDR1 SGHTA, CDR2 FQGNSA. The CDR3 region has the DNA TGTGCCAGCAGCCCGCTGCGGAACACCGGGGAGCTGTTTTTT. This gives the protein CASSPLRNTGELFF.

V is TRBV3-1 (or the pseudogene TRBV3-2) and J is TRBJ1-6; no reliable D call. V lost 1 base, J lost 7 bases, and 14 bases lay in between. The CDR3 is 16 residues long. The germline V gene has CDR1 LGHDT and CDR2 YNNKEL (reference sequence). The DNA of the CDR3 is TGTGCCAGCAGCCAAGCCGCCGGGGTTTTAAATTCACCCCTCCACTTT. This translates into CASSQAAGVLNSPLHF.

This clone came up once. The chain combines TRBV19 with TRBJ2-7; 7 nucleotides line up with TRBD1. V lost 6 bases and J lost 2; bases outside the gene matches: 4. This CDR3 region has 13 residues. Germline V gene data show CDR1 as LNHDA and CDR2 as SQIVND (reference sequence). The CDR3 region is CASRPGQTYEQYF. The CDR3 nucleotides are TGTGCCAGTAGACCGGGACAGACCTACGAGCAGTACTTC.

J is TRBJ2-1 and V is TRBV6-2 or TRBV6-3; TRBD1 matches at 9 bases. The CDR3 extends over 15 amino acids. With 4 bases clipped from V and 3 bases from J, the junction kept 4 bases outside the gene matches. The germline V gene has CDR1 MNHEY and CDR2 SVGEGT. The CDR3 region is CASSFTGGFYNEQFF. The DNA for the CDR3 is TGTGCCAGCAGTTTTACAGGGGGCTTCTACAATGAGCAGTTCTTC.

The chain uses TRBV5-1 and TRBJ1-4; TRBD1 matches 7 bases. V trimming: 4 bases; J trimming: 4 bases; junction bases outside the gene matches: 4. This CDR3 comprises 14 residues. Germline V CDR1 and CDR2: SGHRS, YFSETQ. CDR3 amino acids: CASSKGQLNEKLFF. The CDR3, as DNA: TGCGCCAGCAGCAAGGGACAGCTTAATGAAAAACTGTTTTTT.

This sequence joins TRBV6-1 and TRBJ2-7; TRBD2 aligns across 11 bases. Germline V gene sequence: CDR1 MNHNS, CDR2 SASEGT. Trimming cost V 1 base and J 4 bases; bases outside gene matches: 3. There are 15 residues in the CDR3. CDR3 nucleotide sequence: TGTGCCAGCAGTGAAGGGACTAGCGGGTTGTACGAGCAGTACTTC. Translating it yields CASSEGTSGLYEQYF.

The chain carries TRBV3-1 (or the pseudogene TRBV3-2) and TRBJ2-5, with 10 positions matching TRBD2. V trimming: 1 base; J trimming: 5 bases; junction bases outside the gene matches: 16. Germline assignment: CDR1 LGHDT and CDR2 YNNKEL (reference sequence). The CDR3 covers 19 residues. The CDR3 DNA follows: TGTGCCAGCAGCCAAGGGGCCTTGGGCACTAGCGGGATGCGGGAGACCCAGTACTTC. This encodes CASSQGALGTSGMRETQYF.

About this clone itself: Other DNA sequences in this sample translate to the same CDR3. The CDR3 DNA sequence: TGTGCCAGCAGTTACTCGACGGGGGAGGGAGGCTACACCTTC. This sequence encodes CASSYSTGEGGYTF. The genes are TRBV6-6 and TRBJ1-2, with D possibly being TRBD1 (5 bases). Trimming cost V 0 bases and J 8 bases, with 13 bases left between them. The germline V gene has CDR1 MNHNY and CDR2 SVGAGI (reference sequence). The CDR3 covers 14 residues.